This T cell receptor (beta chain) was sequenced in a study of CD8+ T cells in alopecia areata. Study in general: Treated patients were given 5 to 10 mg oral tofacitinib twice daily.

The CDR3 is 15 amino acids. Germline V gives CDR1 SGHTA, CDR2 FQGNSA. V shed 3 bases and J shed 6 bases, with 17 bases lying between them. Points from the study as a whole: Affected scalp, especially in alopecia totalis/universalis, had a higher clonality than normal scalp did. Normal skin contains resident alphabeta T cells, and these are also sequenced in scalp samples.

Sorting from PBMCs produced CD4+ and CD8+ T cells. For this clone: No antigen is known for it.

Extracted RNA was reverse transcribed, and the resulting cDNA served as sequencing template. Sequenced by immunoSEQ multiplex PCR; TCRdb stores in-frame clones only, minus some. This table holds about 180,000 clones, 63% found once. This chain uses TRBV7-2 with TRBJ1-2; D is perhaps TRBD1 (5 bases). This TCR came from a human donor with alopecia areata. Sample: CD4+ T cells sorted from blood, taken at week 0. The CDR3 loop is CASSLAEGSSNGYTF. Here the CDR3 DNA reads TGTGCCAGCAGCTTGGCCGAGGGGTCCTCCAATGGCTACACCTTC.